This T cell receptor (beta chain) was recovered during a study of neurological immune-mediated disorders. Study-wide results and caveats: The multiple sclerosis repertoire cluster was not associated with any clinical or MRI feature, with the authors stating that larger cohorts are needed. TCR clonal expansion peaked in HTLV-1-associated myelopathy patients and was lowest in multiple sclerosis patients. None of the CDR3 amino acid sequences found in expanded clones was shared across subjects. This suggests that the TCR-beta repertoires were private in all groups.

The cDNA came from 5'RACE with 10-nucleotide random UMIs. TCRdb re-called the 5' RACE reads through MiXCR, storing one row per CDR3 protein. Of tens of thousands of distinct CDR3 sequences in the sample, around 4% were seen once. Notes on this clonotype: As yet, its antigen is unknown. The junction shows a germline mismatch at one end, possibly a read error.

This CDR3 has 14 residues. CDR1 and CDR2 from the germline V gene are SGHDT and YYEEEE. The source material was PBMCs. The chain links TRBV5-6 to TRBJ1-1; D gene uncertain. The receptor was derived from a man in his 60s with multiple sclerosis. CDR3 in DNA: TGTGCCAGCAGCTTACAGAGGGATAACACCGAAGCTTTCTTT. This translates into CASSLQRDNTEAFF.